The 4 T cell receptor beta chains reported below all come from one sample, sequenced in a study of response to subunit inactivated influenza vaccine. TCRdb re-called the RT-PCR reads through MiXCR, storing one row per CDR3 protein. The repertoire holds around 480,000 distinct CDR3 sequences, with about 15% as singletons. This specimen consisted of CD4+ T cells sorted from PBMCs, obtained around 25 months after vaccination. These receptors were collected from a man aged 45 to 70 who received an inactivated influenza vaccine.

This rearrangement joins TRBV10-3 to TRBJ2-3, with D unresolved. The CDR3 is made up of 18 amino acids. Germline V gene data show CDR1 as ENHRY and CDR2 as SYGVKD. The V end was cut by 0 bases, the J end by 0 bases, with 16 bases between. The CDR3 DNA reads TGTGCCATCAGTGAGTCTATGGCCGCCTTAGTAAGCACAGATACGCAGTATTTT. Its translation is CAISESMAALVSTDTQYF.

This clonotype showed up many times. The genes are TRBV12-3 or TRBV12-4 and TRBJ1-6, with a tentative D call TRBD1 (6 bases). Trimming removed 6 bases at V and 7 bases at J, with 13 bases between. The CDR3 covers 14 residues. CDR3 amino acids: CASSLGQSNSPLHF. Written as DNA, the CDR3 is TGTGCCAGCAGCCTCGGACAGAGCAATTCACCCCTCCACTTT.

This clonotype was counted at least ten times. This chain uses TRBV29-1 with TRBJ1-1, with D perhaps TRBD1 (6 bases). Per germline, CDR1 SQVTM and CDR2 ANQGSEA. This CDR3 is 19 amino acids long. Deletions cut 0 bases from V and 0 bases from J, with 23 bases between. The CDR3 protein is CSVEDLISSRGDMNTEAFF. The CDR3 bases are TGCAGCGTTGAAGATCTGATATCGAGTAGAGGGGACATGAACACTGAAGCTTTCTTT.

This clonotype appeared a few times. The chain has TRBV20-1 and TRBJ2-1, with 7 positions matching TRBD1. The trim removed 3 bases at V and 3 bases at J, leaving 2 bases unmatched. The CDR3 runs 13 residues. CDR1 and CDR2 from the germline V gene are DFQATT and SNEGSKA (reference sequence). CDR3 residues: CSASRDSYNEQFF. As DNA, the CDR3 is TGCAGTGCTAGCCGGGACAGCTACAATGAGCAGTTCTTC.